This T cell receptor (beta chain) was sequenced in a study of OX40 agonist ivuxolimab in advanced cancers. Produced via immunoSEQ multiplex PCR; TCRdb's table is partial and in-frame only. The table has roughly 56,000 clones, roughly 84% seen once; the top ten hold about 4.5%. The CDR3 extends over 12 amino acids. Looked up from germline, CDR1 is MNHNS and CDR2 is SASEGT. V was cut by 7 bases and J by 3 bases, with 10 bases left in between. V is TRBV6-1 and J is TRBJ2-7; perhaps TRBD1 as D (5 bases). This TCR was sampled from an adult with an advanced solid tumor such as melanoma, head and neck, liver or kidney cancer. Sequenced here: CD4+ or CD8+ T cells sorted from blood, sampled in a trial of the OX40 agonist ivuxolimab. Written as DNA, the CDR3 is TGTGCCAGCAAGGAGACAGTCTACGAGCAGTACTTC. Protein: CASKETVYEQYF.